This T cell receptor beta chain was documented in a study of blood T cell repertoires in COVID-19. Study-level information: PBMCs, B-cell-depleted T cells, or T cells provided the cDNA or gDNA that made up the material.

In the original processing: Amplified reference gene primers provided the basis for estimating nucleated cell counts. Generated by immunoSEQ multiplex PCR, the TCRdb table keeps only in-frame clones and is missing some. Clone size and the V and J calls come from that table; the DNA yielded D and trimming. The sample has tens of thousands of clones, roughly 80% seen once. The CDR3 extends over 12 amino acids. Trimming took 4 bases from V and 8 from J, leaving 11 bases between them. CDR1 is LGHDT, CDR2 YNNKEL, per germline (reference sequence). The chain has TRBV3-1 (or the pseudogene TRBV3-2) and TRBJ1-2; the D gene is possibly TRBD1 (6 bases). This receptor was taken from a man at least 80 years old with acute or convalescent COVID-19. The specimen was peripheral blood. CDR3 loop: CASSLQGRGYTF. CDR3 DNA sequence: TGTGCCAGCAGCCTACAGGGACGAGGCTACACCTTC.